The 21 T cell receptor beta chains below all came from one sample that was sequenced in a study of blood T cells in healthy people across ages. Then a second PCR, running roughly 7 to 11 cycles, was carried out with a sample-barcoded 5' primer and a J-beta primer mix. TCRdb recomputed calls from the 5' RACE reads with MiXCR, one row per CDR3 protein. The repertoire holds 800,000 to 950,000 distinct CDR3 sequences, with about 36% as singletons. Material for sequencing was blood. The receptors come from a man between 18 and 29 years old in good health.

This clonotype was seen at least ten times. The rearrangement links TRBV20-1 to TRBJ2-1, with 11 positions matching TRBD2. Germline CDR1 reads DFQATT; CDR2 reads SNEGSKA (reference sequence). The CDR3 loop spans 17 amino acids. J gave up 0 bases and V 5 bases, and 9 bases lay outside the gene matches. CDR3 loop: CSALGRTSGHSYNEQFF. CDR3 sequence (DNA): TGCAGTGCTCTCGGCCGGACTAGCGGGCACTCCTACAATGAGCAGTTCTTC.

Regarding this clonotype: Possible read error: a much larger clone is one base away. V is TRBV12-3 or TRBV12-4 and J is TRBJ2-7; the match to TRBD1 covers 7 bases. Judging by the DNA end, TRBJ2-4 fits better; the J call may be wrong. CDR3 length: 18 residues. This CDR3 is CANSYAVGLRQGLNIQYF. The CDR3, as DNA: TGTGCCAACAGTTACGCCGTAGGGCTCCGACAGGGTCTAAACATTCAGTACTTC.

This clonotype occurred a few times. This rearrangement joins TRBV7-2 to TRBJ2-3; 15 bases align to TRBD2. After removal of 0 bases from V and 7 bases from J, the junction contained 2 bases not matched to a gene. From germline, CDR1 is SGHTA and CDR2 FQGNSA. The CDR3 totals 16 residues. The CDR3 nucleotides are TGTGCCAGCAGCTTAGCGGGGACTAGCGGGGGGCATACGCAGTATTTT. Translating gives CASSLAGTSGGHTQYF.

A word on this clonotype: The junction departs from the called germline gene at one end, perhaps through a read error. The gene calls are TRBV12-3 or TRBV12-4 and TRBJ2-3, with 10 bases identical to TRBD2. This CDR3 has 20 residues. CDR3 residues: CACSTLASGGHHPSTDTQYF. CDR3 DNA: TGTGCCTGCAGCACACTGGCTAGCGGGGGCCACCACCCTAGCACAGATACGCAGTATTTT.

This rearrangement joins TRBV12-3 or TRBV12-4 to TRBJ1-6, with no clear D. This CDR3 contains 14 residues. Trimming cost V 6 bases and J 9 bases, with 15 bases left between them. The CDR3 bases are TGTGCCAGCAGCGTCGTAGGGTCGGGTTCACCCCTCCACTTT. Translated: CASSVVGSGSPLHF.

This clonotype was observed many times. The CDR3 DNA reads TGTGCCAGCAGTTATACGCGGGACAGTGAAGCTTTCTTT. Translation: CASSYTRDSEAFF. This chain joins TRBV12-3 or TRBV12-4 and TRBJ1-1; 7 positions agree with TRBD1. This CDR3 is 13 amino acids long. Trimming at V came to 4 bases and at J to 7 bases, leaving 6 bases not matched to a gene.

The chain carries TRBV6-6 and TRBJ1-4; unclear D gene. CDR1 is MNHNY, CDR2 SVGAGI, per germline (reference sequence). The CDR3 has 14 residues. V dropped 5 bases and J dropped 5 bases, with 12 bases sitting between them. CDR3 in DNA: TGTGCCAGCAGTGACCCGGGAAAGAATGAAAAACTGTTTTTT. Translated, it gives CASSDPGKNEKLFF.

This chain connects TRBV12-3 or TRBV12-4 to TRBJ1-6; 10 positions match TRBD1. This CDR3 comprises 16 residues. Trimming took 7 bases from V and 10 from J; bases not matched to a gene: 13. The CDR3 DNA follows: TGTGCCAGCACCAGGGACAGGGGAGTTTTCGGGTCACCCCTCCACTTT. Translating it yields CASTRDRGVFGSPLHF.

Note on this clonotype: One base away lies a much larger clone, so this may be a sequencing read error. The V call is TRBV29-1, the J call TRBJ2-7; D is unresolved. CDR3 size: 10 residues. Germline V gene lookup returns CDR1 SQVTM and CDR2 ANQGSEA. V gave up 8 bases and J gave up 7 bases, with 12 bases separating them. Written as DNA, the CDR3 is TGCAGCACAACCCAAAATGAGCAGTACTTC. Its protein product is CSTTQNEQYF.

In the case of this clonotype: It may be a read error: a sequence one base away is much more abundant. The V call is TRBV10-3, the J call TRBJ2-1; no clear D gene. V was pared by 7 bases and J by 10 bases, with 17 bases between. The CDR3 contains 13 residues. Germline CDR1 reads ENHRY; CDR2 reads SYGVKD. Here the CDR3 DNA reads TGTGCCATCAATCCTGAAACCTCCTACGAGCAGTTCTTC. This sequence encodes CAINPETSYEQFF.

V is TRBV20-1 and J is TRBJ2-5; 8 bases align to TRBD2. The germline gives CDR1 DFQATT, CDR2 SNEGSKA (reference sequence). The CDR3 is made up of 15 amino acids. Trimming removed 6 bases from V and 5 bases from J; junction bases left unmatched: 14. The CDR3 region is CSAPWPGGGEETQYF. Here the CDR3 DNA reads TGCAGTGCCCCATGGCCGGGGGGGGGTGAGGAGACCCAGTACTTC.

The V gene is TRBV12-3 or TRBV12-4, the J gene TRBJ2-1; D remains ambiguous. Trimming took 5 bases from V and 4 from J, leaving 9 bases between them. The CDR3 loop spans 13 amino acids. The CDR3 DNA sequence: TGTGCCAGCAGTCCCCGGATTTACAATGAGCAGTTCTTC. Encoded protein: CASSPRIYNEQFF.

This chain joins TRBV12-3 or TRBV12-4 and TRBJ1-1; D unresolved. The ends were cut back, 6 bases at V and 1 base at J, with 9 bases in the middle. The CDR3 loop spans 13 amino acids. The CDR3 here is CASRGNGNTEAFF. CDR3 nucleotides: TGTGCCAGCAGAGGCAACGGGAACACTGAAGCTTTCTTT.

This chain links TRBV7-9 with TRBJ2-5; 8 bases are a match to TRBD2. This CDR3 region has 14 residues. The germline CDR1 and CDR2 sequences are SEHNR and FQNEAQ (reference sequence). V was clipped by 4 bases and J by 11 bases; unmatched bases: 12. For the CDR3, the DNA is TGTGCCAGCAGCTCCATAGCGGGGTCCGATGAGCAGTACTTC. This encodes CASSSIAGSDEQYF.

In DNA form, the CDR3 reads TGTGCCAGCAGTGTAGCGGGGGGCCCCCTGCTCGAGCAGTTCTTC. Translated, it gives CASSVAGGPLLEQFF. This chain links TRBV27 with TRBJ2-1, with 10 bases matching TRBD2. The junction had 11 bases not matched to a gene; V was cut back by 5 bases and J by 10 bases. This CDR3 contains 15 residues. CDR1 is MNHEY and CDR2 is SMNVEV in the germline V gene (reference sequence).

The genes are TRBV6-6 and TRBJ1-1; D is uncertain. The CDR3 sequence is 15 residues long. CDR1 and CDR2 (germline): MNHNY, SVGAGI (reference sequence). The V end was cut by 7 bases, the J end by 2 bases, with 17 bases between. The CDR3 spells CASTLGGQPNTEAFF. CDR3 in DNA: TGTGCCAGCACCCTCGGTGGGCAGCCCAACACTGAAGCTTTCTTT.

This clonotype was seen a handful of times. CDR3: CASSVNPGGVRETLGYTF. CDR3 nucleotide sequence: TGTGCCAGCAGCGTCAACCCAGGGGGCGTTCGAGAGACCTTGGGCTACACCTTC. The chain links TRBV9 to TRBJ1-2, with TRBD1 matching over 8 bases. The ends lost 2 bases at V and 8 bases at J; junction bases unmatched: 20. This CDR3 is built from 18 residues. Germline CDR1 is SGDLS and CDR2 is YYNGEE.

This clonotype was seen at least ten times. This chain uses TRBV4-3 with TRBJ2-4; 7 bases agree with TRBD1. Germline trimming cut 1 base from V and 4 bases from J; bases unmatched to any gene: 4. CDR3 length: 15 residues. Germline assignment: CDR1 LGHNA and CDR2 YSLEER. The CDR3 loop reads CASSQGGTAKNIQYF. CDR3 DNA: TGCGCCAGCAGCCAAGGAGGGACAGCAAAAAACATTCAGTACTTC.

Regarding this clonotype: A single base separates this from a much larger clone, so it may be a read error. This rearrangement joins TRBV10-3 to TRBJ2-5, with 9 nucleotides matching TRBD2. Trimming took 0 bases from V and 11 from J; bases not matched to a gene: 13. The CDR3 is 16 amino acids. The germline gives CDR1 ENHRY, CDR2 SYGVKD. In DNA, the CDR3 is TGTGCCATCAGTGAGTCTCAGCGGGGGGCGAACAATGAGCAGTACTTC. Translating gives CAISESQRGANNEQYF.

The sample holds a few counts of this clonotype. The chain is built from TRBV6-5 and TRBJ1-6; D uncertain. Between the trimmed V and J ends, which lost 0 bases and 0 bases, there was a span of 9 bases. The CDR3 length is 17 residues. Per germline, CDR1 MNHEY and CDR2 SVGAGI. The CDR3 loop reads CASSYSIGSSYNSPLHF. CDR3 coding DNA: TGTGCCAGCAGTTACTCAATCGGCAGCTCCTATAATTCACCCCTCCACTTT.

This chain links TRBV27 with TRBJ2-3; 7 nucleotides agree with TRBD1. J lost 5 bases, V lost 4 bases, and 6 bases had no gene match. Germline CDR1 is MNHEY and CDR2 is SMNVEV (reference sequence). CDR3 length: 14 residues. The CDR3 DNA reads TGTGCCAGCAGTTCCGGGACAGTACGAGATACGCAGTATTTT. Encoded protein: CASSSGTVRDTQYF.